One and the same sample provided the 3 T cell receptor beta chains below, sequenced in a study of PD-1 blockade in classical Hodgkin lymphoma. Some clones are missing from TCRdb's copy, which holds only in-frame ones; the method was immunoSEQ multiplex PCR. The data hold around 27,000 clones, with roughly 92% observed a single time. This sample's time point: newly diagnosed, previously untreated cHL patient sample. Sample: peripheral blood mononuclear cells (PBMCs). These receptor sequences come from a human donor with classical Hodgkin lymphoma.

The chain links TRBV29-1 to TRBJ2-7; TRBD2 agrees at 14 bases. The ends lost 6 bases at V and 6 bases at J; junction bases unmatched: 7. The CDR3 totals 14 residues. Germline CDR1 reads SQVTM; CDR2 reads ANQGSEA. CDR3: CSVGTSGSRGEQYF. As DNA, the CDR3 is TGCAGCGTAGGGACTAGCGGGAGTAGAGGCGAGCAGTACTTC.

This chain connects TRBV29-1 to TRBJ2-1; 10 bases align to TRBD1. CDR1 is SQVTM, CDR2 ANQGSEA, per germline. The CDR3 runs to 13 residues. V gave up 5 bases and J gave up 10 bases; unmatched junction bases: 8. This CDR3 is CSVPGQGGEEQFF. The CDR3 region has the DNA TGCAGCGTTCCAGGACAGGGGGGAGAAGAGCAGTTCTTC.

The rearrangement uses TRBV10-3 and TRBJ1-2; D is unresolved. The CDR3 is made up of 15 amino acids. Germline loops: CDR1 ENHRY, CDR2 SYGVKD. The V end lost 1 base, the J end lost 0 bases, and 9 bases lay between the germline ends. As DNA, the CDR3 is TGTGCCATCAGTGAGTACCCCGGAGCTAACTATGGCTACACCTTC. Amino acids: CAISEYPGANYGYTF.